This T cell receptor beta chain was sequenced during a study of CD8+ T cells in alopecia areata listed by TCRdb under 2018. Notes on the research overall: The study used high-throughput TCRbeta sequencing to examine T cell clonal expansion in alopecia areata, in both the C3H/HeJ mouse model and human patients. Scalp tissue and sorted CD4+ and CD8+ peripheral blood T cells from patchy and totalis/universalis alopecia areata patients and from healthy controls were covered by human TCRbeta sequencing. Clonality in the scalp was compared among normal scalp (n=4), patchy alopecia areata scalp (n=8), and alopecia totalis/universalis scalp (n=8). The RNA source kit depended on sample type: the PAXgene miRNA kit for fixed scalp, the miRNeasy kit for PBMCs, and the RNeasy kit for mouse skin. immunoSEQ multiplex PCR using 35 Vbeta forward primers and 13 Jbeta reverse primers was used to amplify TCRbeta CDR3 regions.

Results the study describes overall, beyond this receptor: Higher clonality and more expanded CD8+ clones were observed in lesional scalp than in normal scalp, particularly in alopecia totalis/universalis, a finding suggestive of antigenic drive. Scalp TCR repertoire analysis is complicated because resident alphabeta T cells in normal human skin are also sequenced, whereas mouse skin is dominated by gammadelta T cells. TCR sequences shared between patients were less clear than in mice, possibly partly because of HLA diversity in the patient population.

After PBMCs were isolated by density centrifugation and stained for CD3, CD4 and CD8, a FACSAria was used to sort CD4+ and CD8+ T cells. Unaffected controls provided scalp biopsies and blood samples. The CDR3 runs 16 amino acids, cysteine and phenylalanine included. CDR3 DNA is the only sequence kept; it has 48 bases, read in frame from the first base. The germline V gene provides CDR1 SGHRS and CDR2 YFSETQ. Regarding this clone: Its specific antigen is unknown. At one end, the junction sequence differs from germline, possibly due to a read error.

Library creation used the immunoSEQ multiplex PCR assay. To provide template for TCR sequencing, every sample had RNA extracted and reverse transcribed into cDNA. First-strand cDNA was synthesized using SuperScript III with a 2:1 mix of oligo-dT and random hexamers. A synthetic immune receptor repertoire was used to assess amplification bias, and residual bias was removed computationally. Under the source paper's analysis protocol: Raw reads were preprocessed to remove errors, and CDR3 was defined by IMGT conventions from the conserved cysteine to phenylalanine. Clonality was computed by normalizing Shannon entropy by log2 of the number of productive unique TCRs and subtracting the result from 1. CD4 or CD8 identity of scalp clones was inferred by cross-referencing scalp TCRbeta sequences with sorted blood CD4 and CD8 repertoires. Here the immuneACCESS table is served through TCRdb, limited to in-frame sequences with V and J called. Missing clones are a known gap in these copies; in checked studies unresolved V genes cover under half, and the rest lacks a known reason. That table supplies the V and J calls and clone size; D and trimming were determined from the DNA. This sample gives some 150,000 clones in total; less than 75% of them show up just once. Of the sample, 30% to 45% is held by the ten largest clones.

The receptor was isolated from a human donor in good health. Sequenced input: CD8+ T cells sorted from blood. The chain is made from TRBV5-1 and TRBJ1-1, and TRBD1 aligns with 8 junction nucleotides. The CDR3 reads CASSLENRGVNTEAFF. The nucleotide sequence is given as TGCGCCAGCAGCTTGGAGAACAGGGGGGTGAATACTGAAGCTTTCTTT.